One and the same sample provided the 8 T cell receptor beta chains below, sequenced in a study of T cell responses to AZD1222 COVID-19 vaccine. The table came from immunoSEQ multiplex PCR; TCRdb's copy has only in-frame clones and leaves some out. The table has 85,000 to 100,000 clones, under 90% seen once; the top ten hold roughly a tenth. The input for sequencing was peripheral blood, taken on day 0 of AZD1222 vaccination. Source of these receptors: an adult in good health.

This clone was observed a single time. The chain uses TRBV29-1 and TRBJ2-5; D remains ambiguous. Germline CDR1 reads SQVTM; CDR2 reads ANQGSEA. Trimming pared 6 bases from V and 1 base from J, leaving 9 bases between. This CDR3 comprises 12 residues. The CDR3 protein is CSVKRAQETQYF. In nucleotides, the CDR3 is TGCAGCGTGAAAAGGGCCCAAGAGACCCAGTACTTC.

This clone was observed once. The chain has TRBV4-1 and TRBJ1-2; the D gene is possibly TRBD1 (5 bases). This CDR3 comprises 15 residues. Trimming pared 0 bases from V and 7 bases from J, leaving 15 bases between. Germline V gene data show CDR1 as MGHRA and CDR2 as YSYEKL. For the CDR3, the DNA is TGCGCCAGCAGCCAAGATCCAGGGACTATGGCTGGCTACACCTTC. Its translation: CASSQDPGTMAGYTF.

V is TRBV5-1 and J is TRBJ2-3; D perhaps matches TRBD1 (5 bases). This CDR3 has 16 residues. Trimming shortened V by 5 bases and J by 8 bases, and 24 bases separated the two germline ends. Germline values: CDR1 SGHRS, CDR2 YFSETQ. CDR3: CASSSSGPRIGATQYF. In DNA form, the CDR3 reads TGCGCCAGCAGTTCTTCCGGGCCGCGGATTGGGGCTACGCAGTATTTT.

This chain connects TRBV5-1 to TRBJ1-4, with TRBD1 matching over 9 bases. Germline lookup yields CDR1 SGHRS and CDR2 YFSETQ. This CDR3 is 14 amino acids long. J lost 7 bases, V lost 3 bases, and 4 bases had no gene match. This CDR3 reads CASSSTGGGEKLFF. CDR3 bases: TGCGCCAGCAGCTCGACAGGGGGAGGTGAAAAACTGTTTTTT.

The chain carries TRBV30 and TRBJ2-4; TRBD1 matches at 7 bases. The J segment lost 7 bases and the V segment lost 0 bases, leaving 3 bases of the junction unmatched. In germline, CDR1 is GTSNPN, CDR2 SVGIG (reference sequence). CDR3 size: 13 residues. The CDR3 DNA sequence: TGTGCCTGGAGTGTCAAGGGGGCCAACATTCAGTACTTC. It yields the protein CAWSVKGANIQYF.

The rearrangement links TRBV7-2 to TRBJ1-5; TRBD1 matches 7 bases. From germline, CDR1 is SGHTA and CDR2 FQGNSA. This CDR3 has 16 residues. The junction had 13 bases not matched to a gene; V was cut back by 5 bases and J by 6 bases. The CDR3: CASSTNGQAHGQPQHF. The CDR3 nucleotides read TGTGCCAGCAGCACTAACGGACAGGCTCATGGTCAGCCCCAGCATTTT.

This clone was detected a few times. The chain recombines TRBV7-2 with TRBJ1-2; 12 nucleotides match TRBD1. Trimming at V came to 3 bases and at J to 4 bases, leaving 6 bases not matched to a gene. CDR3 length: 16 amino acids. Germline V gene sequence: CDR1 SGHTA, CDR2 FQGNSA. In DNA, the CDR3 is TGTGCCAGCAGCTTGACCGGGACAGGGGGCGTCTATGGCTACACCTTC. This codes for CASSLTGTGGVYGYTF.

The chain joins TRBV10-1 to TRBJ2-3; 8 positions agree with TRBD2. The CDR3 is 15 amino acids. Per germline, CDR1 WNHNN and CDR2 SYGVQD (reference sequence). V shed 6 bases and J 1 base; nucleotides not matched to a gene: 6. CDR3 coding DNA: TGCGCCAGCAGGTCAAGCGGGAGCGGCACAGATACGCAGTATTTT. Amino acids: CASRSSGSGTDTQYF.